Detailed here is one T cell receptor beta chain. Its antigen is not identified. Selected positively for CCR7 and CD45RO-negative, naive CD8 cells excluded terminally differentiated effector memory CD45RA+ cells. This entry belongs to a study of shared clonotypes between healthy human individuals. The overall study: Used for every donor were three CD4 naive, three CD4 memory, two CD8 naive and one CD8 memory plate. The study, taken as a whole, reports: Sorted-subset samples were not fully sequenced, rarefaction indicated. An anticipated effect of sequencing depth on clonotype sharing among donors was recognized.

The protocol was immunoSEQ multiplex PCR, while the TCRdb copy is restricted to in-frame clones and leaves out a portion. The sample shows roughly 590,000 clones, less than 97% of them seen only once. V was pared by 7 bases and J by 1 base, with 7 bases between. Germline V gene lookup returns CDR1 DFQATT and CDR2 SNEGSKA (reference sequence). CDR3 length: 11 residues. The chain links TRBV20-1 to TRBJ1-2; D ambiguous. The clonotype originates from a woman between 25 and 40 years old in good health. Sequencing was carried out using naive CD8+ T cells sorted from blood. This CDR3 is CSVRDNYGYTF. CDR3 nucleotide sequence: TGCAGTGTTAGGGATAACTATGGCTACACCTTC.